Listed below are T cell receptor beta chains from one sample, sequenced in a study of T-cell reconstitution after alpha-beta-depleted transplantation in children. Each CDR3 protein is one row after TCRdb ran MiXCR on the PCR reads. There are 780,000 or so distinct CDR3 sequences in the sample; less than 20% occur only once, and around 5% lies in the top ten. Sequenced material: PBMCs, mostly from graft donor cells, taken 360 days after TCRalphabeta/CD19-depleted stem cell transplant. The receptors stem from a male patient aged 10 to 17 who had a stem cell transplant for acute lymphoblastic leukemia, so the T cells may come from the graft donor. CDR3s include the opening cysteine and the closing phenylalanine or tryptophan. A D gene is named only where the DNA matches it firmly. A row's size may be missing; if present it is once, few, many or a size class.

d_call	j_call	v_call	clone_size	cdr3_aa	cdr3_nt
TRBD1	TRBJ2-4	TRBV28	NA	CASSLETGGVKNIQYF	TGTGCCAGCAGTTTAGAGACAGGGGGCGTCAAAAACATTCAGTACTTC
NA	TRBJ2-1	TRBV4-2	NA	CASSQEPSDPRGVNYNEQFF	TGTGCCAGCAGCCAAGAGCCCTCCGATCCACGCGGGGTAAACTACAATGAGCAGTTCTTC
NA	TRBJ1-4	TRBV5-1	NA	CASSLGHSGGKLFF	TGCGCCAGCAGCTTGGGGCACTCGGGGGGAAAACTGTTTTTT
TRBD2	TRBJ2-3	TRBV29-1	many	CSVERGSVADTQYF	TGCAGCGTTGAGCGCGGGAGCGTTGCAGATACGCAGTATTTT
NA	TRBJ1-3	TRBV11-2	few	CASSLDPGAANTIYF	TGTGCCAGCAGCTTAGATCCGGGGGCAGCGAACACCATATATTTT
NA	TRBJ2-3	TRBV5-1	few	CASSLDKGSGSTDTQYF	TGCGCCAGCAGCTTGGATAAGGGTAGCGGCAGCACAGATACGCAGTATTTT
NA	TRBJ2-7	TRBV4-2	once	CASSLSGVAAEQYF	TGTGCCAGCAGCCTCTCAGGGGTAGCGGCCGAGCAGTACTTC
NA	TRBJ2-3	TRBV12-3/TRBV12-4	many	CASSPLHYRGSSSTDTQYF	TGTGCCAGCAGTCCCCTCCATTATAGGGGGAGTTCTAGCACAGATACGCAGTATTTT
NA	TRBJ2-1	TRBV15	many	CATSGGTYNEQFF	TGTGCCACCTCGGGCGGGACCTACAATGAGCAGTTCTTC
NA	TRBJ1-1	TRBV7-6	once	CASSSFDRLNTEAFF	TGTGCCAGCAGCTCCTTCGACAGGTTGAACACTGAAGCTTTCTTT
NA	TRBJ2-5	TRBV29-1	many	CSVEGRRTQETQYF	TGCAGCGTTGAGGGTAGGAGGACACAAGAGACCCAGTACTTC
TRBD2	TRBJ2-2	TRBV5-1	NA	CASSWDVAGVWTGELFF	TGCGCCAGCAGCTGGGACGTAGCGGGAGTGTGGACCGGGGAGCTGTTTTTT
TRBD1	TRBJ1-5	TRBV10-2	NA	CASSDPGTGDSNQPQHF	TGCGCCAGCAGCGATCCCGGGACAGGAGATAGCAATCAGCCCCAGCATTTT
NA	TRBJ2-3	TRBV5-1	NA	CASSGRLLPGTDTQYF	TGCGCCAGCAGCGGCAGACTCTTACCAGGCACAGATACGCAGTATTTT
NA	TRBJ2-1	TRBV3-1	NA	CASSPHENEQFF	TGTGCCAGCAGCCCCCACGAAAATGAGCAGTTCTTC
NA	TRBJ2-1	TRBV13	few	CASSFGSLTGVSYNEQFF	TGTGCCAGCAGCTTCGGCTCTCTTACGGGAGTCTCCTACAATGAGCAGTTCTTC
NA	TRBJ2-7	TRBV12-3/TRBV12-4	NA	CASSFMAGFVEQYF	TGTGCCAGCAGTTTTATGGCAGGGTTCGTGGAGCAGTACTTC
NA	TRBJ2-2	TRBV20-1	NA	CSARLLNTGELFF	TGCAGTGCTAGATTACTGAACACCGGGGAGCTGTTTTTT
TRBD1	TRBJ1-2	TRBV4-1	few	CASRRTGDSGYTF	TGCGCCAGCAGGCGGACAGGGGATAGTGGCTACACCTTC
NA	TRBJ2-1	TRBV29-1	NA	CSVGFPDTGNNEQFF	TGCAGCGTTGGATTTCCGGATACGGGAAACAATGAGCAGTTCTTC
NA	TRBJ2-1	TRBV5-1	NA	CASSPLSGFNEQFF	TGCGCCAGCAGCCCCCTATCGGGGTTTAATGAGCAGTTCTTC
NA	TRBJ1-2	TRBV20-1	few	CSARGPGGDYGYTF	TGCAGTGCTAGGGGCCCAGGAGGGGACTATGGCTACACCTTC